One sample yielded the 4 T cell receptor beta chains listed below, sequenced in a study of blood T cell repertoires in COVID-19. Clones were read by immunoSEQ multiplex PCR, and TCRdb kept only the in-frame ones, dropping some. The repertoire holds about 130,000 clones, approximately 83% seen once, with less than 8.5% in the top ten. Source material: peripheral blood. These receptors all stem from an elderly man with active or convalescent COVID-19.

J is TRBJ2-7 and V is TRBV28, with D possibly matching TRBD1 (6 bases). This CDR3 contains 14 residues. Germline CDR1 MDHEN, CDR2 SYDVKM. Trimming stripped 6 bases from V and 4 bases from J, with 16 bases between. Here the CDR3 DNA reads TGTGCCAGCAGCTTAAACAGGGTTCTTTACGAGCAGTACTTC. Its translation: CASSLNRVLYEQYF.

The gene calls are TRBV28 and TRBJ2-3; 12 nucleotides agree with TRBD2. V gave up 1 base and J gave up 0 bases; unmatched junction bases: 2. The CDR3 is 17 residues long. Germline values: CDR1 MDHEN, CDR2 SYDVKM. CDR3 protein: CASSLYGTSGSTDTQYF. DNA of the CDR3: TGTGCCAGCAGTTTATATGGGACTAGCGGGAGCACAGATACGCAGTATTTT.

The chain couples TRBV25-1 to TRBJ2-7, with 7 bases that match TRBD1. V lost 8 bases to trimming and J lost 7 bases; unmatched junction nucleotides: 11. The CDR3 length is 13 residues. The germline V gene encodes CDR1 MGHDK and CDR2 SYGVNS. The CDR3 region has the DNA TGTGCCAGCTACTCCGGACAGGCCGGGGAGCAGTACTTC. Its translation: CASYSGQAGEQYF.

In nucleotides, the CDR3 is TGTGCCAGCAGCTTGCCCTCTAGAGGTGAGCAGTTCTTC. It translates to CASSLPSRGEQFF. The chain has TRBV5-4 and TRBJ2-1; D is uncertain. CDR1 is SGHNT, CDR2 YYREEE, per germline (reference sequence). The CDR3 runs to 13 residues. V lost 1 base to trimming and J lost 9 bases, with 11 bases between them. Combining the CDR3 with reference TRBV5-4 and TRBJ2-1 gives the whole variable domain ETGVTQSPTHLIKTRGQQVTLRCSSQSGHNTVSWYQQALGQGPQFIFQYYREEENGRGNFPPRFSGLQFPNYSSELNVNALELDDSALYLCASSLPSRGEQFFGPGTRLTVL.